This TCR beta chain is from a study of blood T cells in healthy people across ages. The CDR3 runs 13 residues. Germline CDR1 and CDR2: SQVTM and ANQGSEA. The use of a sample-barcoded 5' primer and a J-beta primer mix characterized a second PCR of roughly 6 to 11 cycles. Each cDNA molecule was tagged by a template-switch adaptor that had 12 random nucleotides. From the 5' RACE reads, TCRdb called clonotypes with MiXCR, one entry per CDR3 protein. In the table there are hundreds of thousands of distinct CDR3 sequences, 44% of which are singletons. Material for sequencing was blood. This clonotype was obtained from a man in his 60s in good health. The rearrangement links TRBV29-1 to TRBJ2-1, with D perhaps TRBD1 or TRBD2 (5 bases each). The DNA matches TRBJ2-7 better at its end, which makes the J call doubtful. CDR3 nucleotide sequence: TGCAGCGGGGGACCCCGCTCCTACAATGAGCAGTACTTC. It is translated as CSGGPRSYNEQYF.